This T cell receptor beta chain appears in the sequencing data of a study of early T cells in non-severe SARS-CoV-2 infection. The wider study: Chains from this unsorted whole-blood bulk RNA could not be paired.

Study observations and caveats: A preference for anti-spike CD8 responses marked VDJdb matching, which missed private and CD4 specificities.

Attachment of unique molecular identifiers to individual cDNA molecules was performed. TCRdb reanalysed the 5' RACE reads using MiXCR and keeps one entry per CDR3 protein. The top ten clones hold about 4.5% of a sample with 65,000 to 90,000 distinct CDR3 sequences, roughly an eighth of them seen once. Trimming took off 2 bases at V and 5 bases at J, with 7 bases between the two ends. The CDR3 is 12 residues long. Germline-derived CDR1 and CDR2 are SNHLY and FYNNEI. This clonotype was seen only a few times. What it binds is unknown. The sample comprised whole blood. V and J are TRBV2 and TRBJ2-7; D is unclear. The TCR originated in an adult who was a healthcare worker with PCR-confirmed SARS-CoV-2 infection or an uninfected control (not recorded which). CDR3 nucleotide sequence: TGTGCCAGCAGTGAAATAAGCAACGAGCAGTACTTC. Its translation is CASSEISNEQYF.